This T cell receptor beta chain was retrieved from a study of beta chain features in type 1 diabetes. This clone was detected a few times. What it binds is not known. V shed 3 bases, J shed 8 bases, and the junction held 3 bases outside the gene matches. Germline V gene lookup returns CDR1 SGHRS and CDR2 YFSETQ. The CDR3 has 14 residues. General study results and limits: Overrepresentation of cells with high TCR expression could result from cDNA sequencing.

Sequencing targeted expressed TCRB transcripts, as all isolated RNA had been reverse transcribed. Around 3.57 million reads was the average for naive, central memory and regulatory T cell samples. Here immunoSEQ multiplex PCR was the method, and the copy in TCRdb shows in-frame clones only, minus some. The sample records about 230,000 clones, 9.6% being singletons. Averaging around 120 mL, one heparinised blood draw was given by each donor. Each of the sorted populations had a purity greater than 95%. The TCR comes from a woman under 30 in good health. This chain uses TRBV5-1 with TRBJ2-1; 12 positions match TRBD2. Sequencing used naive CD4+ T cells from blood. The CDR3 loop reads CASSSGLAGHEQFF. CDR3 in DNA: TGCGCCAGCAGCTCCGGACTAGCGGGGCATGAGCAGTTCTTC. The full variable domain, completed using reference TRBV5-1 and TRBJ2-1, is KAGVTQTPRYLIKTRGQQVTLSCSPISGHRSVSWYQQTPGQGLQFLFEYFSETQRNKGNFPGRFSGRQFSNSRSEMNVSTLELGDSALYLCASSSGLAGHEQFFGPGTRLTVL.